This is a list of T cell receptor beta chains from one sample in a study of neoadjuvant anti-PD-1 for oral cavity cancer. Sequencing was performed with immunoSEQ multiplex PCR; in TCRdb, only in-frame clones are kept and a portion is missing. The table lists about 10,000 clones, roughly three fifths of them singletons, with roughly 4.5% in the top ten. The sample was PBMCs, taken after nivolumab (anti-PD-1) treatment. Receptors originate from a person aged 35 to 85 with oral cavity squamous cell carcinoma. Each CDR3 is given with its conserved first and last residue. The D gene is left open where the match is weak. Clone sizes are given selectively: once, few, many, or a class where the clone is expanded.

d_gene: TRBD2
j_gene: TRBJ2-2
abundance: .
v_gene: TRBV5-1
CDR3nt: TGCGCCAGCAGTAATCCCCGGGGGGGCACCGGGGAGCTGTTTTTT
CDR3aa: CASSNPRGGTGELFF

d_gene: TRBD1
j_gene: TRBJ1-1
abundance: .
v_gene: TRBV19
CDR3nt: TGTGCCAGTACCACTCCGGGAGGGGGCAACACTGAAGCTTTCTTT
CDR3aa: CASTTPGGGNTEAFF

d_gene: .
j_gene: TRBJ1-6
abundance: once
v_gene: TRBV27
CDR3nt: TGTGCCAGCAGTTTTCGAGCAAGCGGTTCACCCCTCCACTTT
CDR3aa: CASSFRASGSPLHF

d_gene: .
j_gene: TRBJ2-5
abundance: .
v_gene: TRBV29-1
CDR3nt: TGCAGCGTTGAAAAGGCAGGCTCAAGGGGGACCCAGTACTTC
CDR3aa: CSVEKAGSRGTQYF

d_gene: TRBD1
j_gene: TRBJ1-2
abundance: .
v_gene: TRBV6-1
CDR3nt: TGTGCCAGTCGGACAGGGCCACCCTATGGCTACACCTTC
CDR3aa: CASRTGPPYGYTF

d_gene: TRBD2
j_gene: TRBJ2-5
abundance: few
v_gene: TRBV27
CDR3nt: TGTGCCAGCAGTTCCTTGAGACTAGCGGGAGGGGAGGGAGAGACCCAGTACTTC
CDR3aa: CASSSLRLAGGEGETQYF

d_gene: TRBD1
j_gene: TRBJ1-4
abundance: few
v_gene: TRBV14
CDR3nt: TGTGCCAGCAGCCAACAGGTGACAGGGCCTTCAACTAATGAAAAACTGTTTTTT
CDR3aa: CASSQQVTGPSTNEKLFF

d_gene: .
j_gene: TRBJ1-2
abundance: .
v_gene: TRBV9
CDR3nt: TGTGCCAGCAGCCAACGGTGGAGCGGCGGCTACACCTTC
CDR3aa: CASSQRWSGGYTF

d_gene: .
j_gene: TRBJ1-2
abundance: .
v_gene: TRBV11-2
CDR3nt: TGTGCCAGCATGAGTTCATACCGACGAGCGAGTGGCTACACCTTC
CDR3aa: CASMSSYRRASGYTF

d_gene: .
j_gene: TRBJ1-1
abundance: .
v_gene: TRBV5-1
CDR3nt: TGCTCCGAGAGGGACACTGAAGCTTTCTTT
CDR3aa: CSERDTEAFF

d_gene: .
j_gene: TRBJ1-4
abundance: .
v_gene: TRBV5-1
CDR3nt: TGCGCCAGCAGCTTGGCGGGACGCTCGGGTGAAAAACTGTTTTTT
CDR3aa: CASSLAGRSGEKLFF

d_gene: .
j_gene: TRBJ1-5
abundance: few
v_gene: TRBV11-2
CDR3nt: TGTGCCAGCAGCGAAGGAGGGAGCAATCAGCCCCAGCATTTT
CDR3aa: CASSEGGSNQPQHF

d_gene: TRBD1
j_gene: TRBJ1-5
abundance: .
v_gene: TRBV13
CDR3nt: TGTGCCAGCAGCTCAACAGGGGAACGGCAGCCCCAGCATTTT
CDR3aa: CASSSTGERQPQHF

d_gene: TRBD1
j_gene: TRBJ1-2
abundance: once
v_gene: TRBV19
CDR3nt: TGTGCCAGTCTCCCCCGGACAGGACTAGACTATGGCTACACCTTC
CDR3aa: CASLPRTGLDYGYTF

d_gene: .
j_gene: TRBJ1-6
abundance: .
v_gene: TRBV2
CDR3nt: TGTGCCAGCAGTGAAGGCCCGGGGTCCTATAATTCACCCCTCCACTTT
CDR3aa: CASSEGPGSYNSPLHF

d_gene: .
j_gene: TRBJ1-3
abundance: few
v_gene: TRBV5-1
CDR3nt: TGCGCCAGCAGCTTAAGTTGGGATAAAGGAAACACCATATATTTT
CDR3aa: CASSLSWDKGNTIYF

d_gene: TRBD2
j_gene: TRBJ2-1
abundance: .
v_gene: TRBV5-4
CDR3nt: TGTGCCAGCAGCCCGGCCTGGGCTAGCGGGAGGAATGAGCAGTTCTTC
CDR3aa: CASSPAWASGRNEQFF

d_gene: TRBD1
j_gene: TRBJ2-7
abundance: few
v_gene: TRBV13
CDR3nt: TGTGCCAGCAGCTTAAGGGACAGGGGTTACGAGCAGTACTTC
CDR3aa: CASSLRDRGYEQYF

d_gene: .
j_gene: TRBJ1-2
abundance: .
v_gene: TRBV10-2
CDR3nt: TGCGCCAGCAGTGAACAGCGCCTAAACTATGGCTACACCTTC
CDR3aa: CASSEQRLNYGYTF

d_gene: .
j_gene: TRBJ1-1
abundance: .
v_gene: TRBV30
CDR3nt: TGTGCCTGGAGTGGGGACACAAACACTGAAGCTTTCTTT
CDR3aa: CAWSGDTNTEAFF

d_gene: .
j_gene: TRBJ1-1
abundance: .
v_gene: TRBV6-5
CDR3nt: TGTGCCAGCAGTTACCTGAGAGCCCACACTGAAGCTTTCTTT
CDR3aa: CASSYLRAHTEAFF

d_gene: .
j_gene: TRBJ1-2
abundance: .
v_gene: TRBV29-1
CDR3nt: TGCAGCGTTGAAAGGGGGGCGGGGAATGGCTACACCTTC
CDR3aa: CSVERGAGNGYTF

d_gene: TRBD1
j_gene: TRBJ2-4
abundance: few
v_gene: TRBV5-1
CDR3nt: TGCGCCAGCAGCTTGCCTGGGGACAGCAGGAAAAACATTCAGTACTTC
CDR3aa: CASSLPGDSRKNIQYF

d_gene: .
j_gene: TRBJ2-2
abundance: .
v_gene: TRBV7-9
CDR3nt: TGTGCCAGCAGCTCCGGGACTCTCAACACCGGGGAGCTGTTTTTT
CDR3aa: CASSSGTLNTGELFF

d_gene: .
j_gene: TRBJ2-3
abundance: .
v_gene: TRBV11-2
CDR3nt: TGTGCCAGCAGCTTAGAACGCTCAATAGGGGCCGGTCTTTATACGCAGTATTTT
CDR3aa: CASSLERSIGAGLYTQYF

d_gene: TRBD1
j_gene: TRBJ1-5
abundance: .
v_gene: TRBV5-4
CDR3nt: TGTGCCAGCAGCCGGACAGGGGAGAATCAGCCCCAGCATTTT
CDR3aa: CASSRTGENQPQHF

d_gene: TRBD1
j_gene: TRBJ1-1
abundance: .
v_gene: TRBV5-4
CDR3nt: TGTGCCAGCAGCTTAACAGGGGGAACTGAAGCTTTCTTT
CDR3aa: CASSLTGGTEAFF

d_gene: .
j_gene: TRBJ1-6
abundance: .
v_gene: TRBV5-6
CDR3nt: TGTGCCAGCAGCGCGAAAAGTAATTCACCCCTCCACTTT
CDR3aa: CASSAKSNSPLHF

d_gene: TRBD1
j_gene: TRBJ1-4
abundance: .
v_gene: TRBV27
CDR3nt: TGTGCCAGCAGTTTTGGCACCTCGGGACAGAGGCGGGAAAAACTGTTTTTT
CDR3aa: CASSFGTSGQRREKLFF

d_gene: .
j_gene: TRBJ1-1
abundance: .
v_gene: TRBV7-2
CDR3nt: TGTGCCAGCAGCTTAAATCCGGGGAACACTGAAGCTTTCTTT
CDR3aa: CASSLNPGNTEAFF

d_gene: .
j_gene: TRBJ1-4
abundance: once
v_gene: TRBV6-1
CDR3nt: TGTGCCAGCGGAGGGTTTGCCGAACTGTTTTTT
CDR3aa: CASGGFAELFF

d_gene: TRBD2
j_gene: TRBJ2-7
abundance: .
v_gene: TRBV9
CDR3nt: TGTGCCAGCTCAAAAAGCGGGGCCGCCTACGAGCAGTACTTC
CDR3aa: CASSKSGAAYEQYF

d_gene: .
j_gene: TRBJ1-1
abundance: .
v_gene: TRBV5-6
CDR3nt: TGTGCCAGCAGTCGCAGCGGCGGCACTGAAGCTTTCTTT
CDR3aa: CASSRSGGTEAFF

d_gene: .
j_gene: TRBJ2-5
abundance: few
v_gene: TRBV7-7
CDR3nt: TGTGCCATCCGTTTATCCTTCTCCCAGCCGGAGACCCAGTACTTC
CDR3aa: CAIRLSFSQPETQYF

d_gene: .
j_gene: TRBJ1-2
abundance: .
v_gene: TRBV19
CDR3nt: TGTGCCAGTCACCCAGACTCTAACTATGGCTACACCTTC
CDR3aa: CASHPDSNYGYTF

d_gene: .
j_gene: TRBJ2-2
abundance: few
v_gene: TRBV10-1
CDR3nt: TGCGCCAGCAGTGAGTCGACGGGGGCAACCGGGGAGCTGTTTTTT
CDR3aa: CASSESTGATGELFF

d_gene: .
j_gene: TRBJ2-3
abundance: few
v_gene: TRBV5-1
CDR3nt: TGCGCCAGCAGCTACCGGGAGCTGGGCACAGATACGCAGTATTTT
CDR3aa: CASSYRELGTDTQYF

d_gene: TRBD2
j_gene: TRBJ2-5
abundance: .
v_gene: TRBV6-6
CDR3nt: TGTGCCAGCAGTGGGGGACTACTCAACCAAGAGACCCAGTACTTC
CDR3aa: CASSGGLLNQETQYF

d_gene: TRBD1
j_gene: TRBJ1-5
abundance: .
v_gene: TRBV7-8
CDR3nt: TGTGCCAGCAGCTTCCGGGACAGAGTCAGCAATCAGCCCCAGCATTTT
CDR3aa: CASSFRDRVSNQPQHF

d_gene: .
j_gene: TRBJ2-6
abundance: .
v_gene: TRBV10-2
CDR3nt: TGCGCCAGCAGTGGGACCAACGTCCTGACTTTC
CDR3aa: CASSGTNVLTF

d_gene: TRBD1
j_gene: TRBJ2-3
abundance: once
v_gene: TRBV5-5
CDR3nt: TGTGCCAGCAGCCGGGGACAGGGCTTTATCACAGATACGCAGTATTTT
CDR3aa: CASSRGQGFITDTQYF

d_gene: .
j_gene: TRBJ1-1
abundance: .
v_gene: TRBV7-9
CDR3nt: TGTGCCAGCAGCCGCGCCGGATCTACTGAAGCTTTCTTT
CDR3aa: CASSRAGSTEAFF

d_gene: .
j_gene: TRBJ1-3
abundance: .
v_gene: TRBV10-3
CDR3nt: TGTGCCATCCGTGGCCAGAGCTCTGGAAACACCATATATTTT
CDR3aa: CAIRGQSSGNTIYF

d_gene: TRBD2
j_gene: TRBJ2-7
abundance: .
v_gene: TRBV4-1
CDR3nt: TGCGCCAGCAGCCAGAAGACTAGCGGGAGCACACCCTACGAGCAGTACTTC
CDR3aa: CASSQKTSGSTPYEQYF

d_gene: .
j_gene: TRBJ2-2
abundance: .
v_gene: TRBV5-1
CDR3nt: TGCGCCAGCAGCTTAGACGGACCGACGAACACCGGGGAGCTGTTTTTT
CDR3aa: CASSLDGPTNTGELFF